This TCR beta chain was sequenced in a study of control samples from healthy donors and cancer patients. Only in-frame clones appear in the TCRdb table, and some are missing; sequencing was by immunoSEQ multiplex PCR. Here the sample spans 78,000 or so clones, roughly 88% being singletons. The V segment lost 5 bases and the J segment 4 bases; nucleotides outside the gene matches: 5. Germline V lookup: CDR1 SGHRS, CDR2 YFSETQ. This CDR3 has 15 residues. The rearrangement uses TRBV5-1 and TRBJ2-1; 11 bases line up with TRBD2. The TCR sequence derives from a woman between 50 and 59 years old in good health. Sequences were obtained from blood. This chain's CDR3 is CASSVSGGVYNEQFF. The CDR3 DNA reads as TGCGCCAGCAGTGTTAGCGGGGGGGTTTACAATGAGCAGTTCTTC. The full variable domain, rest sourced from reference TRBV5-1 and TRBJ2-1, is KAGVTQTPRYLIKTRGQQVTLSCSPISGHRSVSWYQQTPGQGLQFLFEYFSETQRNKGNFPGRFSGRQFSNSRSEMNVSTLELGDSALYLCASSVSGGVYNEQFFGPGTRLTVL.